The clone carrying this T cell receptor beta chain was counted once. Germline trimming cut 3 bases from V and 7 bases from J; bases unmatched to any gene: 17. From germline, CDR1 is SGHDT and CDR2 YYEEEE. The CDR3 has 18 amino acids. The repertoire was sequenced with immunoSEQ multiplex PCR; TCRdb's copy has only in-frame clones and lacks some. Of fewer than 85,000 clones in the sample, 85% to 95% were seen once. The data derive from a study of technical replicates of blood from several donors. Input material: PBMCs. V usage is TRBV5-6 and J usage is TRBJ2-1; TRBD1 matches 9 bases. The clonotype originates from a human donor in good health. Some clones in this sample may be carry-over from other donors' samples. For the CDR3, the DNA is TGTGCCAGCAGCTGGGTAACGTCGGGGGACAGGGATGTGAATGAGCAGTTCTTC. This sequence encodes CASSWVTSGDRDVNEQFF. The full variable domain, its missing parts supplied by reference TRBV5-6 and TRBJ2-1, is DAGVTQSPTHLIKTRGQQVTLRCSPKSGHDTVSWYQQALGQGPQFIFQYYEEEERQRGNFPDRFSGHQFPNYSSELNVNALLLGDSALYLCASSWVTSGDRDVNEQFFGPGTRLTVL.